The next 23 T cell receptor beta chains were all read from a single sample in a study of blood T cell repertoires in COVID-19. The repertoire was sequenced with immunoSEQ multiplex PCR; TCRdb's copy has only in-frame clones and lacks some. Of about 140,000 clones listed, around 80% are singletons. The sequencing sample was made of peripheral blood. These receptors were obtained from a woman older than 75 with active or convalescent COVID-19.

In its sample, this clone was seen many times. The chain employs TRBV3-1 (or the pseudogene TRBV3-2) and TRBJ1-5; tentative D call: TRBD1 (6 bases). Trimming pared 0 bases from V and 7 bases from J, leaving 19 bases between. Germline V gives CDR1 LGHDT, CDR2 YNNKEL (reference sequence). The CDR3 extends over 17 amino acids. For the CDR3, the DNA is TGTGCCAGCAGCCAAGATTCGGGCAGGGGCCCGGGCCAGCCCCAGCATTTT. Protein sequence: CASSQDSGRGPGQPQHF.

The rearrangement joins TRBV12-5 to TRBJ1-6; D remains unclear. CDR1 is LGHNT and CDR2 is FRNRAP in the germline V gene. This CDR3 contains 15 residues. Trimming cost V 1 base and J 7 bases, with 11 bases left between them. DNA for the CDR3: TGTGCTAGTGGTTTGGGTGCCAGGCCAAATTCACCCCTCCACTTT. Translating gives CASGLGARPNSPLHF.

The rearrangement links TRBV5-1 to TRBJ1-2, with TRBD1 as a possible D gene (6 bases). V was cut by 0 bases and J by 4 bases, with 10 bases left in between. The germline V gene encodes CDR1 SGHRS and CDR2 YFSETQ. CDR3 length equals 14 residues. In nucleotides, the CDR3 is TGCGCCAGCAGCTTGGGGACAGCTCTCTATGGCTACACCTTC. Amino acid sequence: CASSLGTALYGYTF.

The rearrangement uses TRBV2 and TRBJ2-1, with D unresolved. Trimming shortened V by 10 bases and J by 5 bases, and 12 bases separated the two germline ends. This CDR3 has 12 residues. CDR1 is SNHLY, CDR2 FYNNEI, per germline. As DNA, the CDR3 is TGTGCCATGACGACACGGAACAATGAGCAGTTCTTC. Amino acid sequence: CAMTTRNNEQFF.

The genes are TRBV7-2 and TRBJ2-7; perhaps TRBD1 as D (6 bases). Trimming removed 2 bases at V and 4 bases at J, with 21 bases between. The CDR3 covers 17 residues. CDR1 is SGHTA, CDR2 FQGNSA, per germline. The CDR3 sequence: CASSLSPPRTAPYEQYF. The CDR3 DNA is TGTGCCAGCAGCTTATCCCCCCCTAGGACAGCCCCGTACGAGCAGTACTTC.

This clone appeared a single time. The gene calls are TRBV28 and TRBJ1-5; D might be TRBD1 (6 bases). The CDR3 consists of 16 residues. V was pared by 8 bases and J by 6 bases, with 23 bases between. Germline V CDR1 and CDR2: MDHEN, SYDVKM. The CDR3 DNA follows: TGTGCCAGCGTGACCCACGGGCAGGGGAGGGTTCAGCCCCAGCATTTT. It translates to CASVTHGQGRVQPQHF. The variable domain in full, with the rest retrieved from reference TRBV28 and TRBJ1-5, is DVKVTQSSRYLVKRTGEKVFLECVQDMDHENMFWYRQDPGLGLRLIYFSYDVKMKEKGDIPEGYSVSREKKERFSLILESASTNQTSMYLCASVTHGQGRVQPQHFGDGTRLSIL.

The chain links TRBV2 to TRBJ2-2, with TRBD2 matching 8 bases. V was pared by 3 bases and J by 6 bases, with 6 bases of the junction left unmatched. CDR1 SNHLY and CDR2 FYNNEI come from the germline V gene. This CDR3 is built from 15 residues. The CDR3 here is CASSESRGVAGELFF. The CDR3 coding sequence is TGTGCCAGCAGTGAGTCGCGGGGGGTCGCCGGGGAGCTGTTTTTT. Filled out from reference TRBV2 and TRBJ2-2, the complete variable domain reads EPEVTQTPSHQVTQMGQEVILRCVPISNHLYFYWYRQILGQKVEFLVSFYNNEISEKSEIFDDQFSVERPDGSNFTLKIRSTKLEDSAMYFCASSESRGVAGELFFGEGSRLTVL.

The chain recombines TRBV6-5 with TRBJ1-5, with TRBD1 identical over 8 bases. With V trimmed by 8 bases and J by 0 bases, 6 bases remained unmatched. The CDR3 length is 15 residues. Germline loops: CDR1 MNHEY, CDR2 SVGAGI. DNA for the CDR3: TGTGCCAGCGGGACAGGTATCGGTAGCAATCAGCCCCAGCATTTT. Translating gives CASGTGIGSNQPQHF.

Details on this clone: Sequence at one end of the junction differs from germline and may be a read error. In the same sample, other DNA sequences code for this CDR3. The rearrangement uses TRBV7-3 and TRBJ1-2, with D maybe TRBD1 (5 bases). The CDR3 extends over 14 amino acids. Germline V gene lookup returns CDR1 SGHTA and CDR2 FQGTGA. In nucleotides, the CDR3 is TGTGCCAGCAGCCCGCAGTGGGGCGGCTATGGCTACACCTTT. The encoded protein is CASSPQWGGYGYTF.

CDR3 sequence (DNA): TGTGCCAGCAGTTTAGCCAGGGGTTATGACTATGGCTACACCTTC. This sequence encodes CASSLARGYDYGYTF. The V and J genes are TRBV28 and TRBJ1-2; tentatively, D is TRBD1 (6 bases). Between the trimmed V and J ends, which lost 2 bases and 3 bases, there was a span of 13 bases. The CDR3 length is 15 residues. CDR1 and CDR2 from the germline V gene are MDHEN and SYDVKM.

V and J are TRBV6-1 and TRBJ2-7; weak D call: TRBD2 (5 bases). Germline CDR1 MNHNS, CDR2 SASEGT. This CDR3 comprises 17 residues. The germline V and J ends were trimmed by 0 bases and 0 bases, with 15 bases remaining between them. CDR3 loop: CASSEARRPRFSYEQYF. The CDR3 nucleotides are TGTGCCAGCAGTGAAGCGCGGAGGCCGAGATTCTCCTACGAGCAGTACTTC.

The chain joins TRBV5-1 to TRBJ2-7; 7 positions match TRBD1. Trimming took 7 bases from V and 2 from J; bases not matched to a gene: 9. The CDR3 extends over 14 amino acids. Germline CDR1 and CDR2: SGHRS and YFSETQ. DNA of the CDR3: TGCGCCAGCGGGAAACAGGGGCCGACCTACGAGCAGTACTTC. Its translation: CASGKQGPTYEQYF.

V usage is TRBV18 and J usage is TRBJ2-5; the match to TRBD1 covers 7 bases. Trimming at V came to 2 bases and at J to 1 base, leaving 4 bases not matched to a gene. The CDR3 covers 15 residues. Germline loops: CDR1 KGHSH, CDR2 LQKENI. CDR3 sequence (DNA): TGTGCCAGCTCACCAATACAGGGGCGCCAAGAGACCCAGTACTTC. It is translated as CASSPIQGRQETQYF.

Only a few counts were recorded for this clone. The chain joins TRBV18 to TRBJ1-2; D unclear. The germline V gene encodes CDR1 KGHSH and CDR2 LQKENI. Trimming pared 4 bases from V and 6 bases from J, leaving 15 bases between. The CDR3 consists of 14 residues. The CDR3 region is CASSLTAGVDGYTF. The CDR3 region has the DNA TGTGCCAGCTCACTAACCGCCGGGGTCGATGGCTACACCTTC.

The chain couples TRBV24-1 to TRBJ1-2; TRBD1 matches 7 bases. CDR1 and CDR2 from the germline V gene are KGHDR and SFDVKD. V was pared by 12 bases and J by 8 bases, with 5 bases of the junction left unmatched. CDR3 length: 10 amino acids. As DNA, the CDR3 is TGTGCCGCCACAGGGGCCGGCTACACCTTC. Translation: CAATGAGYTF.

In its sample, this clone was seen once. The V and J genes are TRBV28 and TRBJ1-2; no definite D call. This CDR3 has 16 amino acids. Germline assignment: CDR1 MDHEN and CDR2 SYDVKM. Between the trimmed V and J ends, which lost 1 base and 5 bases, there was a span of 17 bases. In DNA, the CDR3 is TGTGCCAGCAGTTTATCGCGGGTCGGCAGAGAGTATGGCTACACCTTC. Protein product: CASSLSRVGREYGYTF.

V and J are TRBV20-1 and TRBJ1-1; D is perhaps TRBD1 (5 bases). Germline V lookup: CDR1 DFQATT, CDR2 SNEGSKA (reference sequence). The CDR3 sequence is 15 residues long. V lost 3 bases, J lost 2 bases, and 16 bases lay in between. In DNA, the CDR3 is TGCAGTGCTAGTACCGGACATACACCTAACACTGAAGCTTTCTTT. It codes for CSASTGHTPNTEAFF.

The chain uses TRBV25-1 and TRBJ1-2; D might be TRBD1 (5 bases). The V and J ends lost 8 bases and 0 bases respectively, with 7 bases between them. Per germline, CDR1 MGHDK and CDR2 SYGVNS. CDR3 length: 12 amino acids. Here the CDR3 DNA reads TGTGCCAGCCGGGACTCTAACTATGGCTACACCTTC. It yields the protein CASRDSNYGYTF.

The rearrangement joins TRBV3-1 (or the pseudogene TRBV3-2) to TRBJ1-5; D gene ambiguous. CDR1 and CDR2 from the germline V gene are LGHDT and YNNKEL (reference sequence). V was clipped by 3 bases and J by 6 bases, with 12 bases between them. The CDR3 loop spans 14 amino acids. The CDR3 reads CASSQAHRVQPQHF. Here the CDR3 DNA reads TGTGCCAGCAGCCAGGCGCACCGGGTTCAGCCCCAGCATTTT.

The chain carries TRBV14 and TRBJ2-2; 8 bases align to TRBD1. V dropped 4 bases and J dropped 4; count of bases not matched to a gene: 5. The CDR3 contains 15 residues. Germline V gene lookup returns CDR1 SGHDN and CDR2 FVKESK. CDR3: CASSRQGAGTGELFF. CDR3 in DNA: TGTGCCAGCAGCCGGCAGGGGGCAGGCACCGGGGAGCTGTTTTTT.

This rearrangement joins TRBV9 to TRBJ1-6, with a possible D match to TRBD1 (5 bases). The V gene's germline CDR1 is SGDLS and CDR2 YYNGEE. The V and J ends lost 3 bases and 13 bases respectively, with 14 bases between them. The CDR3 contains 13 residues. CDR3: CASSEQVVGPLHF. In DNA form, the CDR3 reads TGTGCCAGCAGCGAACAGGTGGTGGGTCCCCTCCACTTT.

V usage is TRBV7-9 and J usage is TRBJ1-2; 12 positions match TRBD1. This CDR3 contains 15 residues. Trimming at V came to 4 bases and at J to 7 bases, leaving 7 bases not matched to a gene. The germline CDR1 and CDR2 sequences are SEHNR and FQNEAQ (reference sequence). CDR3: CASSSGDRGPVGYTF. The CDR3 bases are TGTGCCAGCAGCTCGGGGGACAGGGGGCCCGTTGGCTACACCTTC.

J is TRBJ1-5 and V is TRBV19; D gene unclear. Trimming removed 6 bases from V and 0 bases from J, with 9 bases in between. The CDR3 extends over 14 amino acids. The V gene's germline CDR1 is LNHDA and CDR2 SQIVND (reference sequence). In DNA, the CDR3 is TGTGCCAGTAGGGCCGTTCGTAGCAATCAGCCCCAGCATTTT. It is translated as CASRAVRSNQPQHF.